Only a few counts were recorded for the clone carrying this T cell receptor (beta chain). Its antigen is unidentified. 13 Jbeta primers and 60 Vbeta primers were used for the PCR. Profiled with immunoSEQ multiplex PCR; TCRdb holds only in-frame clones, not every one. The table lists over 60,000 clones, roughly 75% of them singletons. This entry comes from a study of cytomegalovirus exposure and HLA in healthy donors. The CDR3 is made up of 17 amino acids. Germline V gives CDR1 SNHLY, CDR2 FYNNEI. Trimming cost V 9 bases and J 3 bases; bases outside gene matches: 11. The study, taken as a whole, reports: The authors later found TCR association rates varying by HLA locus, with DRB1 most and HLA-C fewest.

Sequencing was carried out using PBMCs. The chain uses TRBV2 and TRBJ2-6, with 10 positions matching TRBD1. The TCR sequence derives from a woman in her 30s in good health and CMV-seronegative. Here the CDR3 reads CARTRTGGPGGANVLTF. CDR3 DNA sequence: TGTGCCAGAACCAGGACAGGGGGTCCGGGTGGGGCCAACGTCCTGACTTTC. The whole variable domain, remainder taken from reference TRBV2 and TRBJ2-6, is EPEVTQTPSHQVTQMGQEVILRCVPISNHLYFYWYRQILGQKVEFLVSFYNNEISEKSEIFDDQFSVERPDGSNFTLKIRSTKLEDSAMYFCARTRTGGPGGANVLTFGAGSRLTVL.